This T cell receptor beta chain was sequenced for a study of Ad26.COV2.S vaccination and SARS-CoV-2 variants. Whole-study context: Intramuscularly, Ad26.COV2.S was given either once or twice, 56 days apart.

Some clones are missing from TCRdb's copy, which holds only in-frame ones; the method was immunoSEQ multiplex PCR. The sample comprises around 250,000 clones, around nine tenths of which are singletons, and 2.9% rests with the top ten. As for treatment: some 19 received Ad26.COV2.S at low or high dose, single or two shots; 5 received placebo; per-sample allocation not given. The samples date from day 63 after the first vaccine or placebo injection. CDR1 and CDR2 from the germline V gene are SGHDN and FVKESK. V gave up 2 bases and J gave up 0 bases; unmatched junction bases: 7. The CDR3 runs to 17 residues.

V usage is TRBV14 and J usage is TRBJ2-3; 8 bases map to TRBD2. This clonotype was obtained from a person aged 18 to 59 who received the Ad26.COV2.S COVID-19 vaccine or a placebo. The sample here was peripheral blood, taken in a trial of Ad26.COV2.S vaccine versus placebo. CDR3 protein: CASSQPLAGPSTDTQYF. DNA for the CDR3: TGTGCCAGCAGCCAACCCTTAGCGGGGCCTAGCACAGATACGCAGTATTTT. The full variable domain, completed using reference TRBV14 and TRBJ2-3, is EAGVTQFPSHSVIEKGQTVTLRCDPISGHDNLYWYRRVMGKEIKFLLHFVKESKQDESGMPNNRFLAERTGGTYSTLKVQPAELEDSGVYFCASSQPLAGPSTDTQYFGPGTRLTVL.